One TCR beta chain is described in this entry. Its antigen remains unidentified. The source of the sample is a study of T cells after posttransplantation cyclophosphamide. Study conclusions and caveats: Blood and skin or GI T cell repertoires showed limited TRB overlap. Later post-transplant blood repertoires were often dominated by donor CD8+ memory clones. TRB clonality was highly associated with recipient CMV seropositivity and reactivation.

This CDR3 spans 15 amino acids. V was shortened by 5 bases and J by 3 bases, with 17 bases between the two germline ends. From germline, CDR1 is MDHEN and CDR2 SYDVKM. The table came from immunoSEQ multiplex PCR; TCRdb's copy has only in-frame clones and leaves some out. The table lists more than 10,000 clones, about 90% of them singletons, with around 4% in the top ten. Busulfan-fludarabine conditioning, marrow transplant, and cyclophosphamide on days +3 and +4 were administered. The chain recombines TRBV28 with TRBJ2-7; TRBD1 might be the D (5 bases). Sequencing was performed on PBMCs, taken after allogeneic stem cell transplant with posttransplant cyclophosphamide. This sequence was found in a female patient aged 25-39 years who received an allogeneic stem cell transplant from an unrelated donor, was CMV-positive, and had no GVHD. T cells may partly derive from the graft donor. CDR3: CASSDSTNRIYEQYF. The DNA for the CDR3 is TGTGCCAGCAGTGACAGCACCAACCGTATCTACGAGCAGTACTTC.